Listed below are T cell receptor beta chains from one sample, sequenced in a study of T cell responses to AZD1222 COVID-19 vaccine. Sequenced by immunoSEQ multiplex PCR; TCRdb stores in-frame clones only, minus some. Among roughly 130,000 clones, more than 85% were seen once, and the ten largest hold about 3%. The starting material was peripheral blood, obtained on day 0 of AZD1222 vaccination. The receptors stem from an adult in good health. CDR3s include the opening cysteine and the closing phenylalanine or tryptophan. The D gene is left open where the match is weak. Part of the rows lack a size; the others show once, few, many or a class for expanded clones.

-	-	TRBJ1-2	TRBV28	TGTGCCAGCAGTTTCTCGGATAGCTATGGCTACACCTTC	CASSFSDSYGYTF
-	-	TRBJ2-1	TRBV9	TGTGCCAGCAGCGTAGAACACAATGAGCAGTTCTTC	CASSVEHNEQFF
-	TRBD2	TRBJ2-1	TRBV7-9	TGTGCCAGCCAAACTAGCGTAGCGCAGTTCTTC	CASQTSVAQFF
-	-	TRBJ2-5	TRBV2	TGTGCCAGCAGTGGAGGGGGGGATCTCCAAGAGACCCAGTACTTC	CASSGGGDLQETQYF
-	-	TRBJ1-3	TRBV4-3	TGCGCCAGCAGCCAGGACCGCGGAGGTGGAAACACCATATATTTT	CASSQDRGGGNTIYF
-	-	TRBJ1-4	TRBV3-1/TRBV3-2	TGTGCCAGCAGCCAAGTAGGGAACAGGATTAATGAAAAACTGTTTTTT	CASSQVGNRINEKLFF
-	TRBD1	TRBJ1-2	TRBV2	TGTGCCAGCAGTGATCTCACAGGGGGCGGGAGAGGCTACACCTTC	CASSDLTGGGRGYTF
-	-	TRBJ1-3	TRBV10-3	TGTGCCATCAGTGACCCCGACAGGGGAAACACCATATATTTT	CAISDPDRGNTIYF
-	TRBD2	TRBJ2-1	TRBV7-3	TGTGCCAGCAGCGTCGGGACTAGCGGTTACAATGAGCAGTTCTTC	CASSVGTSGYNEQFF
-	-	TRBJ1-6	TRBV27	TGTGCCAGCAGTCTCGACACCCGGTGGGGGTCGAATTCACCCCTCCACTTT	CASSLDTRWGSNSPLHF
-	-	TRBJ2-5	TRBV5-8	TGTGCCAGCAGTTGGGTTTGGACCCAGTACTTC	CASSWVWTQYF
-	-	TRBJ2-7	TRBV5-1	TGCGCCAGCAGCTTGGCCGAGGGATTCCTGGTGGAGCAGTACTTC	CASSLAEGFLVEQYF
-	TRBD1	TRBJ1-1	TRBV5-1	TGCGCCAGCAGCACGACCCAGGGGGCGTTCACTGAAGCTTTCTTT	CASSTTQGAFTEAFF
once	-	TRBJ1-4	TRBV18	TGTGCCAGCTCACCGTCGCGAGCAACTAATGAAAAACTGTTTTTT	CASSPSRATNEKLFF
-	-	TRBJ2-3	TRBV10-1	TGCGCCAGCAGTGAGTCCGGGCGAGGGGATACGCAGTATTTT	CASSESGRGDTQYF
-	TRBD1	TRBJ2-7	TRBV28	TGTGCCAGCAGTTCACTCTCAGCGTACAGGGGGCTGGACGAGCAGTACTTC	CASSSLSAYRGLDEQYF
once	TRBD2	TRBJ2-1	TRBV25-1	TGTGCCAGCAGTGAATCTAGCGGGAATTACAATGAGCAGTTCTTC	CASSESSGNYNEQFF
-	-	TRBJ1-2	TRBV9	TGTGCCAGCAGCGTAGGTTTTTTTCGGGGCTACACCTTC	CASSVGFFRGYTF
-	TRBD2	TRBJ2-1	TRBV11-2	TGTGCCAGCAGCCCACAACTAGCGGGGGAAGGGTACAATGAGCAGTTCTTC	CASSPQLAGEGYNEQFF
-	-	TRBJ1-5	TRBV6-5	TGTGCCAGCATCTTAAAGCCCCAGCATTTT	CASILKPQHF
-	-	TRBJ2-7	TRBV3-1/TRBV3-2	TGTGCCAGCAGTCTCAGGGCGATACCTTACGAGCAGTACTTC	CASSLRAIPYEQYF
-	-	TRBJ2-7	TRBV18	TGTGCCAGCTCACCTCTCACGGTCAGGGGCTACGAGCAGTACTTC	CASSPLTVRGYEQYF
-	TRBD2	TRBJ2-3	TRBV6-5	TGTGCCAGCAGTTACTCCCGGACTAGCGGCACAGATACGCAGTATTTT	CASSYSRTSGTDTQYF
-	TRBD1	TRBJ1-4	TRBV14	TGTGCCAGCAGCCAAGGGGCAGGGGGTGAAAAACTGTTTTTT	CASSQGAGGEKLFF
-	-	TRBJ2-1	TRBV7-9	TGTGCCAGCTGCCGGACTTCCAACAATGAGCAGTTCTTC	CASCRTSNNEQFF
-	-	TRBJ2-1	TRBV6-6	TGTGCCAGCACCCCGGGGTGGGGGGACAATGAGCAGTTCTTC	CASTPGWGDNEQFF
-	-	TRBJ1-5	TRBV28	TGTGCCAGCATGCTGTCCCGCGGCAGCAATCAGCCCCAGCATTTT	CASMLSRGSNQPQHF
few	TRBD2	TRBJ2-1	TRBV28	TGTGCCAGCAGTTCCGGGACTACCAATGAGCAGTTCTTC	CASSSGTTNEQFF
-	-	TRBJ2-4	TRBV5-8	TGTGCCAGCAGCTTGGGTCGTGGGGTTAGTTTGGACATTCAGTACTTC	CASSLGRGVSLDIQYF
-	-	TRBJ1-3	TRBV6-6	TGTGCCAGCAGTTCCGACCCCGGGACCCCACGGGGCACCATATATTTT	CASSSDPGTPRGTIYF
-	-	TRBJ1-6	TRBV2	TGTGCCAGCAGTGAAACAGGGTACTATTCACCCCTCCACTTT	CASSETGYYSPLHF
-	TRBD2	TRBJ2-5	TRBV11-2	TGTGCCAGCAGTTGGATACGTGGGCGGGGGGACCAAGAGACCCAGTACTTC	CASSWIRGRGDQETQYF
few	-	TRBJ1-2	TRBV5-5	TGTGCCAGCAGCTTGGGTCGACAGCTTGATGGCTACACCTTC	CASSLGRQLDGYTF
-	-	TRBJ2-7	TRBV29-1	TGCAGCGTTGAAGTGTACTACGAGCAGTACTTC	CSVEVYYEQYF
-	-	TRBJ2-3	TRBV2	TGTGCCAGCAGGAAGGGGTTTCTTCCAGATACGCAGTATTTT	CASRKGFLPDTQYF
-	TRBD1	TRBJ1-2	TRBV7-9	TGTGCCAGCAGCTTATTACAGGGGGCCGACTATGGCTACACCTTC	CASSLLQGADYGYTF
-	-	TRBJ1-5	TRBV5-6	TGTGCCAGCAGCCTGGGAGGGGTAAGCAATCAGCCCCAGCATTTT	CASSLGGVSNQPQHF
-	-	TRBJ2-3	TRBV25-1	TGTGCCAGCAGTGTCGAGACAGGAGGGCCAGATACGCAGTATTTT	CASSVETGGPDTQYF
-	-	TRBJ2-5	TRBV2	TGTGCCAGCCTATTCACGGGACCGCAGAGGGAAACCCAGTACTTC	CASLFTGPQRETQYF